Sequencing of this T cell receptor (beta chain) was carried out in a study of Ad26.COV2.S vaccination and SARS-CoV-2 variants. At the level of the study: Recipients of Ad26.COV2.S got it intramuscularly, once or twice 56 days apart.

Between the trimmed V and J ends, which lost 0 bases and 8 bases, there was a span of 11 bases. This CDR3 comprises 13 residues. CDR1 and CDR2 (germline): GTSNPN, SVGIG (reference sequence). Sequenced by immunoSEQ multiplex PCR; TCRdb stores in-frame clones only, minus some. The top ten clones hold more than 1.5% of a sample with 300,000 to 400,000 clones, 86% of them seen once. The treatment denotes: about 20 received Ad26.COV2.S at low or high dose, single or two shots; roughly five received placebo; per-sample allocation not given. Collection of samples fell on day 63 after the first vaccine or placebo injection. General study points: It is possible that the TCR breadth and depth analyses underestimated the total T cell responses. It was found that vaccine and placebo recipients had similar non-spike TCR breadth.

In the case of this clone: Its antigen is not known.

The V call is TRBV30, the J call TRBJ2-1; D is ambiguous. This receptor was identified in a person between 18 and 65 years old who received the Ad26.COV2.S COVID-19 vaccine or a placebo. The specimen was peripheral blood, collected in a trial of Ad26.COV2.S vaccine versus placebo. CDR3 coding DNA: TGTGCCTGGAGTGTTGTAGCCGGCTATGAGCAGTTCTTC. This encodes CAWSVVAGYEQFF.